This T cell receptor (beta chain) was captured in a study of blood T cell repertoires in COVID-19 (dated by TCRdb to 2020 to 2022). Notes on the research overall: Samples from collaborators originated in the United States, Italy and Spain and spanned both the acute and convalescent phases of COVID-19. A de-identified subject ID, COVID-19 status, age in years and sex were almost always included in the sample metadata. HLA class I and class II types, where available, came from metadata supplied by the sample provider rather than from assay-based typing. The repertoires were released in a freely available public database intended as a resource for research on the immune response to SARS-CoV-2. The material from the prospective study consisted of cDNA or gDNA derived from T cells, B-cell-depleted T cells, or PBMCs. Deeply sampled blood TCRbeta repertoires from subjects exposed to, actively infected with, or recovered from COVID-19 were included in the dataset. The samples were drawn from two sources: the first 160 participants of the ongoing ImmuneRACE study, and 950 to 1,500 subjects contributed by 6 global collaborators. What the research found in general, with its limitations: Clinical and demographic metadata were provided uncurated, with the amount varying by source and participant.

TCRbeta CDR3 regions were amplified from genomic DNA by means of the immunoSEQ Assay, a bias-controlled multiplex PCR. In the original analysis: The number of nucleated cells in each sample was estimated from the amplification of reference gene primers within the assay. To quantify the absolute abundance of each unique TCRbeta CDR3 rearrangement, sequence reads were collapsed and filtered. For each sample, productive Simpson clonality was calculated by taking the square root of Simpson's diversity index across productive rearrangements. This immuneACCESS table, as held by TCRdb, lists in-frame sequences with V and J called but not all clones. Of the missing ones, under half trace to an unresolved V gene in checked studies; the others have no known cause. V and J calls plus clone size are reproduced from that table; the DNA served to infer D and trimming. The sample table records 150,000 or so clones; roughly four fifths of these occur just once. 13% to 15% of the sample belongs to the ten largest clones.

Concerning this clone itself: The clone's antigen remains unknown. Per-nucleotide qualities are absent, and no much larger clonotype sits a single base away.

Collaborating institutions collected whole blood in K2EDTA tubes following their own protocols. For TCRbeta analysis, collaborators shipped samples in one of three forms: frozen whole blood, isolated PBMCs, or DNA extracted from either of those sample types. Here V drops 5 bases and J drops 3 bases, and the junction holds 3 bases not matched to any gene. The CDR3 contains 15 residues, cysteine and phenylalanine counted. Only CDR3 DNA is held: 45 bases, read in frame from base 1. CDR1 and CDR2 are read off the germline V gene as MNHEY and SVGEGT. The sequencing sample was made of peripheral blood. The receptor was derived from a human donor with acute or convalescent COVID-19. The donor label of this sample is uncertain. This chain joins TRBV6-2 or TRBV6-3 to TRBJ2-1; 11 bases in the junction line up with TRBD1. The DNA reads as follows: TGTGCCAGCAGTCGGACAGGGGGCATCTACAATGAGCAGTTCTTC. Translated, this is CASSRTGGIYNEQFF.